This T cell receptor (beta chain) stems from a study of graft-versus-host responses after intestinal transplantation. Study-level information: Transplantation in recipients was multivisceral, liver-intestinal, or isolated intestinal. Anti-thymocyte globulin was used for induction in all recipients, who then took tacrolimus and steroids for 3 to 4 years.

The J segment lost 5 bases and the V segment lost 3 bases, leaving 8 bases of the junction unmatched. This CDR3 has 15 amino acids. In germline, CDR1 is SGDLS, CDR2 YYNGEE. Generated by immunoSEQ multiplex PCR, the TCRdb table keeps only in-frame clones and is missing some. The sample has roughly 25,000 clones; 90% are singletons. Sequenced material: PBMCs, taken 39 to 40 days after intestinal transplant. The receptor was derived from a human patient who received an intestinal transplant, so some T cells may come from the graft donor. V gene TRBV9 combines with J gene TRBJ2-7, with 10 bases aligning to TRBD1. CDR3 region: CASSASGQGYHEQYF. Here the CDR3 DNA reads TGTGCCAGCAGCGCGTCGGGACAGGGGTACCACGAGCAGTACTTC.